A single sample is the source of the 20 T cell receptor beta chains below, sequenced in a study of spatial heterogeneity in lung cancer. The time point: sample taken at primary tumor resection. Tumor, nontumor lung or frozen PBMC supplied whole RNA, sequenced without sorting. TCRdb analysed the 5' RACE reads with MiXCR anew, one entry per CDR3 protein. Of around 1,600 distinct CDR3 sequences listed, less than 8% are singletons. The sequences come from normal lung tissue next to the tumor, collected at surgery. The receptors come from a female donor with early-stage non-small cell lung cancer.

A remark on this clonotype: Within a library made for alpha chains, this beta chain is off target, and its count is uninformative. V gene TRBV24-1 combines with J gene TRBJ1-3; D gene unclear. The germline CDR1 and CDR2 sequences are KGHDR and SFDVKD. The CDR3 is 14 residues long. Trimming left V 6 bases short and J 0 bases short, with 8 bases between. The CDR3 DNA reads as TGTGCCACCAGTTTTTGGAGCTCTGGAAACACCATATATTTT. This sequence encodes CATSFWSSGNTIYF.

This clonotype was observed many times. Being off target in a library aimed at alpha chains, this beta chain has a size of little meaning. V is TRBV29-1 and J is TRBJ2-3; D is possibly TRBD2 (6 bases). The germline gives CDR1 SQVTM, CDR2 ANQGSEA. This CDR3 comprises 15 residues. The V end lost 6 bases, the J end lost 1 base, and 17 bases lay between the germline ends. CDR3 sequence (DNA): TGCAGCGTGGCGGGACTTCATTTAGGCACAGATACGCAGTATTTT. Its protein product is CSVAGLHLGTDTQYF.

This clonotype is judged medium-sized. A library made for alpha chains picked up this beta chain off target, so its size means little. The genes are TRBV5-1 and TRBJ1-2, with no clear D. Trimming left V 1 base short and J 6 bases short, with 10 bases between. CDR1 and CDR2 from the germline V gene are SGHRS and YFSETQ. The CDR3 has 13 residues. The CDR3 sequence: CASSLLGADGYTF. In DNA, the CDR3 is TGCGCCAGCAGCTTGTTAGGTGCTGATGGCTACACCTTC.

This clonotype is medium-sized within its sample. This beta chain was picked up by a library intended for alpha chains and is off target, so its count carries little meaning. The rearrangement uses TRBV24-1 and TRBJ2-3; D is possibly TRBD2 (5 bases). V was shortened by 6 bases and J by 1 base, with 22 bases between the two germline ends. The CDR3 sequence is 18 residues long. CDR1 and CDR2 (germline): KGHDR, SFDVKD. CDR3 bases: TGTGCCACCAGTCTCGGTGGGGAAGGACTGCTCGGCACAGATACGCAGTATTTT. This translates into CATSLGGEGLLGTDTQYF.

Of note for this clonotype: Being one base from a much bigger clone, this may be a read error. This beta chain slipped into a library made for alpha chains as a stray read, so its size is not meaningful. This chain uses TRBV18 with TRBJ1-4; possible D gene TRBD1, 5 bases. The CDR3 has 15 amino acids. CDR1 is KGHSH and CDR2 is LQKENI in the germline V gene. DNA for the CDR3: TGTGTCAGCTCACTTTCGGGACCTCCTAATGAAAAACTGTTTTTT. It codes for CVSSLSGPPNEKLFF.

This clonotype was picked up many times. This beta chain is a stray sequence in a library constructed for alpha chains; its clone size is not meaningful. This chain uses TRBV7-2 with TRBJ2-7; weak D call: TRBD2 (6 bases). Trimming shortened V by 4 bases and J by 3 bases, and 13 bases separated the two germline ends. The CDR3 length is 14 residues. Germline CDR1 and CDR2: SGHTA and FQGNSA. The CDR3 DNA reads TGTGCCAGCAGCTGGGGCGGGGATTACTACGAGCAGTACTTC. Translating gives CASSWGGDYYEQYF.

This clonotype is medium-sized in the sample. A library made for alpha chains picked up this beta chain off target, so its size means little. This rearrangement joins TRBV20-1 to TRBJ2-7; TRBD2 agrees at 7 bases. Trimming at V came to 2 bases and at J to 7 bases, leaving 11 bases not matched to a gene. Germline CDR1 and CDR2: DFQATT and SNEGSKA (reference sequence). The CDR3 covers 14 residues. The CDR3 here is CSARPFTSVGEQYF. The DNA for the CDR3 is TGCAGTGCTAGACCGTTTACTAGCGTGGGAGAGCAGTACTTC.

This clonotype rates as medium-sized. Little can be read into the size of this beta chain, an off-target read in a library designed for alpha chains. The chain combines TRBV3-1 with TRBJ1-1; D gene ambiguous. This CDR3 has 15 residues. V was pared by 4 bases and J by 1 base, with 13 bases between. In germline, CDR1 is LGHDT, CDR2 YNNKEL (reference sequence). CDR3 region: CASSPDFIGNTEAFF. As DNA, the CDR3 is TGTGCCAGCAGCCCGGACTTCATAGGGAACACTGAAGCTTTCTTT.

Sample share makes this clonotype medium-sized. A library made for alpha chains picked up this beta chain off target, so its size means little. The chain combines TRBV15 with TRBJ2-3, with TRBD2 as a possible D gene (6 bases). This CDR3 region has 15 residues. The ends were cut back, 1 base at V and 2 bases at J, with 10 bases in the middle. Germline V CDR1 and CDR2: LNHNV, YYDKDF (reference sequence). For the CDR3, the DNA is TGTGCCACCAGCAGAGGTAGCGGCAACACAGATACGCAGTATTTT. Its translation: CATSRGSGNTDTQYF.

This clonotype is large (0.1 to 1%) in the sample. Found in a library prepared for alpha chains, this beta chain is an off-target read, and its abundance has little meaning. The chain recombines TRBV30 with TRBJ1-1; tentatively, D is TRBD1 (6 bases). The CDR3 sequence is 13 residues long. The V and J ends lost 5 bases and 5 bases respectively, with 15 bases between them. Germline CDR1 is GTSNPN and CDR2 is SVGIG (reference sequence). The CDR3 loop is CAWRYQGGTEAFF. CDR3 in DNA: TGTGCCTGGCGGTATCAAGGGGGGACTGAAGCTTTCTTT.

This clonotype was picked up a small number of times. Because this beta chain is a stray read in a library intended to capture alpha chains, its abundance should not be given much weight. The chain employs TRBV29-1 and TRBJ2-1, with a tentative D call TRBD1 (5 bases). Germline CDR1 is SQVTM and CDR2 is ANQGSEA. V was shortened by 3 bases and J by 6 bases, with 12 bases between the two germline ends. The CDR3 totals 13 residues. CDR3 region: CSVEADKFNEQFF. The CDR3 DNA is TGCAGCGTTGAGGCGGACAAGTTCAATGAGCAGTTCTTC.

For this clonotype: A junction end diverges from the germline sequence, so it may reflect a read error. This beta chain appears as a stray read in a library generated for alpha chains; its size is not informative. The J gene is TRBJ2-5, the V gene TRBV7-7; 8 bases line up with TRBD2. Germline V lookup: CDR1 SSHAT, CDR2 FNYEAQ (reference sequence). The CDR3 consists of 15 residues. This CDR3 is CASSLFLTSEETQYF. The DNA for the CDR3 is TGTGCTAGCAGCTTATTTTTGACTAGCGAGGAGACCCAGTACTTC.

In this sample, this clonotype is medium-sized. As an off-target read in a library built for alpha chains, this beta chain has a frequency of little significance. The chain carries TRBV6-6 and TRBJ2-5; no clear D. Trimming removed 2 bases from V and 7 bases from J, with 8 bases in between. This CDR3 region has 12 residues. CDR1 is MNHNY and CDR2 is SVGAGI in the germline V gene (reference sequence). In DNA, the CDR3 is TGTGCCAGCAGTTACGAGGTTCTGACCCAGTACTTC. Translated, it gives CASSYEVLTQYF.

This clonotype was found many times. Because the library targeted alpha chains, this beta chain is an off-target read whose size means little. V gene TRBV6-5 combines with J gene TRBJ1-1; 8 bases fit TRBD1. V lost 8 bases, J lost 5 bases, and 10 bases stayed unmatched. There are 14 residues in the CDR3. CDR1 is MNHEY and CDR2 is SVGAGI in the germline V gene. The CDR3 DNA reads TGTGCCAGCCATATGCAGGGGGCAGGGACTGAAGCTTTCTTT. The encoded protein is CASHMQGAGTEAFF.

By sample share, this clonotype is medium-sized (0.01 to 0.1%). Within a library made for alpha chains, this beta chain is off target, and its count is uninformative. This chain's CDR3 is CASSRPGGASYEQYF. The CDR3 DNA reads TGTGCCAGCAGTCGCCCCGGGGGAGCCTCCTACGAGCAGTACTTC. V usage is TRBV12-3 or TRBV12-4 and J usage is TRBJ2-7; perhaps TRBD2 as D (6 bases). The ends were cut back, 5 bases at V and 0 bases at J, with 14 bases in the middle. The CDR3 covers 15 residues.

Sample share makes this clonotype large. In a library made to pick up alpha chains, this beta chain is a stray read with a size that means little. This chain joins TRBV5-4 and TRBJ2-3, with 9 bases matching TRBD2. The germline gives CDR1 SGHNT, CDR2 YYREEE (reference sequence). J lost 5 bases, V lost 0 bases, and 4 bases had no gene match. The CDR3 consists of 15 residues. The DNA of the CDR3 is TGTGCCAGCAGCTTGGAGCGGGAGGCGGGAGATACGCAGTATTTT. This codes for CASSLEREAGDTQYF.

By share, this clonotype ranks as large. Because the library targeted alpha chains, this beta chain is an off-target read whose size means little. This chain connects TRBV12-3 or TRBV12-4 to TRBJ2-5; 7 nucleotides align to TRBD2. V shed 7 bases and J 4 bases; nucleotides not matched to a gene: 15. This CDR3 spans 16 amino acids. CDR3 bases: TGTGCCAGCAATCCTAGGGAGGGCTCTCTAGGAGAGACCCAGTACTTC. Translation: CASNPREGSLGETQYF.

This clonotype counts as large. The library was prepared for alpha chains; this beta chain is a stray read, so its frequency means little. This rearrangement joins TRBV12-3 or TRBV12-4 to TRBJ2-2, with TRBD1 as a possible D gene (6 bases). V lost 6 bases and J 1 base, leaving 15 bases between the germline ends. The CDR3 runs 16 residues. Here the CDR3 reads CASRYRGHENTGELFF. CDR3 bases: TGTGCCAGCAGGTACCGGGGACATGAGAACACCGGGGAGCTGTTTTTT.

This clonotype was recorded many times. A library made for alpha chains picked up this beta chain off target, so its size means little. The CDR3 sequence: CASSLSAGETYNEQFF. The CDR3 nucleotides are TGTGCCAGCAGTTTATCGGCAGGGGAAACCTACAATGAGCAGTTCTTC. The chain links TRBV27 to TRBJ2-1; tentative D call: TRBD1 (6 bases). Germline V gene sequence: CDR1 MNHEY, CDR2 SMNVEV (reference sequence). Trimming took off 0 bases at V and 2 bases at J, with 11 bases between the two ends. The CDR3 contains 16 residues.

By frequency in the sample, this clonotype is medium-sized (0.01 to 0.1%). The library was built for alpha chains, so this beta chain is an off-target read and its size means little. This rearrangement joins TRBV6-1 to TRBJ2-3; 9 positions match TRBD1. The CDR3 sequence is 16 residues long. The V and J ends lost 2 bases and 4 bases, in that order; junction bases with no gene match: 7. Germline V CDR1 and CDR2: MNHNS, SASEGT. The CDR3 region has the DNA TGTGCCAGCAGTGAATCAGGACAGGGGACCGCAGATACGCAGTATTTT. Translation: CASSESGQGTADTQYF.